The 11 T cell receptor beta chains in this list originate from one sample, sequenced in a study of low-dose radiotherapy and immunotherapy resistance in tumors (dated 2022 in TCRdb). Interpreted using the paper, the time point label stands for: before trial treatment. TCRdb names Illumina MiniSeq as the instrument used. First-strand cDNA was synthesized with Superscript III and a set of TRAV- and TRBV-specific primers, covering both TCRalpha and TCRbeta chains. A roughly 18-cycle PCR with Phusion amplified the TCRs, pairing a constant-region primer with the adapter that was attached to the V primers. Through fastp at Q25 and MiXCR, TCRdb rebuilt clones from the public reads, retaining in-frame beta chains. CDR3 protein sequences are deduplicated, and each keeps its most common genes and DNA. Counted in this sample were more than 85,000 distinct CDR3 sequences; 9% to 9.5% of them appeared once. Under 1.1% of the sample belongs to the ten largest clones.

This sample comprised PBMCs, obtained before treatment. The receptors shown here come from a male donor with prostate cancer.

In this sample, this clonotype turned up many times. The gene calls are TRBV6-2 or TRBV6-3 and TRBJ2-3, with TRBD2 matching over 13 bases. The CDR3 spans 14 residues. Losses at the gene ends were 8 bases for V and 4 bases for J; bases not matched to a gene: 3. CDR1 and CDR2 (germline): MNHEY, SVGEGT. The CDR3 region has the DNA TGTGCCAGCGCAGGACTAGCGGGAGCAGATACGCAGTATTTT. Encoded protein: CASAGLAGADTQYF.

J is TRBJ2-3 and V is TRBV5-1; D is undetermined. The CDR3 is 13 amino acids. The V and J ends lost 0 bases and 3 bases respectively, with 5 bases between them. Germline assignment: CDR1 SGHRS and CDR2 YFSETQ. DNA for the CDR3: TGCGCCAGCAGCTTGGAGTTGACAGATACGCAGTATTTT. The encoded protein is CASSLELTDTQYF.

This clonotype was seen ten or more times. The chain carries TRBV7-8 and TRBJ2-7; TRBD2 matches at 9 bases. V lost 5 bases, J lost 3 bases, and 11 bases stayed unmatched. Germline V gives CDR1 SGHVS, CDR2 FQNEAQ. The CDR3 runs to 16 residues. The CDR3 DNA reads as TGTGCCAGCAGCCGCCGAGAAGCGGGAGGTCTCTACGAGCAGTACTTC. Translation gives CASSRREAGGLYEQYF. Full variable domain (remainder filled in from reference TRBV7-8 and TRBJ2-7): GAGVSQSPRYKVAKRGQDVALRCDPISGHVSLFWYQQALGQGPEFLTYFQNEAQLDKSGLPSDRFFAERPEGSVSTLKIQRTQQEDSAVYLCASSRREAGGLYEQYFGPGTRLTVT.

This clonotype was observed many times. V is TRBV29-1 and J is TRBJ1-1; D unclear. Germline lookup yields CDR1 SQVTM and CDR2 ANQGSEA. Trimming took 4 bases from V and 4 from J, leaving 4 bases between them. The CDR3 contains 10 residues. CDR3 loop: CSVAGTEAFF. The DNA for the CDR3 is TGCAGCGTTGCGGGCACTGAAGCTTTCTTT.

Notes on this clonotype: This could be a read error, since a much larger clone is one nucleotide away. The V and J genes are TRBV6-8 and TRBJ1-6; D call uncertain. The length of the CDR3 is 15 residues. Germline lookup yields CDR1 MNHGY and CDR2 SAAAGT. V was cut by 7 bases and J by 4 bases, with 14 bases left in between. The CDR3 DNA reads as TGTGCCAGCAACTCGCATCTGGGGTATAATTCACCCCTCCACTTT. Translation gives CASNSHLGYNSPLHF.

This clonotype was seen repeatedly, ten times or more. The CDR3 DNA reads as TGTGCCAGCAGCTTACTAGCGGGAGGGCGTTTCACGCAGTATTTT. Translating gives CASSLLAGGRFTQYF. The chain couples TRBV5-4 to TRBJ2-3; 13 nucleotides match TRBD2. The CDR3 contains 15 residues. The ends lost 2 bases at V and 9 bases at J; junction bases unmatched: 6. The germline V gene has CDR1 SGHNT and CDR2 YYREEE (reference sequence).

This clonotype was counted many times. The J gene is TRBJ2-4, the V gene TRBV18; 10 bases are a match to TRBD1. V shed 3 bases and J 9 bases; nucleotides not matched to a gene: 5. The length of the CDR3 is 14 residues. Germline values: CDR1 KGHSH, CDR2 LQKENI. CDR3 bases: TGTGCCAGCTCACCGGGGACAGGGGATGTCATTCAGTACTTC. Translation gives CASSPGTGDVIQYF.

This clonotype was seen repeatedly, ten times or more. The genes are TRBV5-1 and TRBJ2-1, with a weak D call TRBD1 (6 bases). Germline CDR1 reads SGHRS; CDR2 reads YFSETQ. Trimming left V 4 bases short and J 0 bases short, with 14 bases between. The CDR3 has 16 amino acids. The CDR3 bases are TGCGCCAGCAGCACAGACGGACAGAGCTCCTACAATGAGCAGTTCTTC. It encodes CASSTDGQSSYNEQFF.

This clonotype occurred many times. The chain uses TRBV5-4 and TRBJ2-2; 9 nucleotides align to TRBD2. CDR1 SGHNT and CDR2 YYREEE come from the germline V gene (reference sequence). Trimming at V came to 5 bases and at J to 4 bases, leaving 6 bases not matched to a gene. This CDR3 comprises 15 residues. The DNA for the CDR3 is TGTGCCAGCAGATCTAGCGGGACCCCCACCGGGGAGCTGTTTTTT. This sequence encodes CASRSSGTPTGELFF. The whole variable domain, remainder taken from reference TRBV5-4 and TRBJ2-2, is ETGVTQSPTHLIKTRGQQVTLRCSSQSGHNTVSWYQQALGQGPQFIFQYYREEENGRGNFPPRFSGLQFPNYSSELNVNALELDDSALYLCASRSSGTPTGELFFGEGSRLTVL.

The chain joins TRBV3-1 to TRBJ2-3, with a weak D call TRBD1 (5 bases). Trimming shortened V by 2 bases and J by 8 bases, and 17 bases separated the two germline ends. CDR1 is LGHDT, CDR2 YNNKEL, per germline (reference sequence). This CDR3 has 15 amino acids. CDR3 sequence: CASSQLVRDRGTQYF. The CDR3 region has the DNA TGTGCCAGCAGCCAACTTGTCAGGGATAGGGGTACGCAGTATTTT.

This chain joins TRBV28 and TRBJ2-4, with TRBD2 matching 15 bases. This CDR3 is 19 amino acids long. Germline values: CDR1 MDHEN, CDR2 SYDVKM. After removal of 4 bases from V and 1 base from J, the junction contained 8 bases not matched to a gene. In DNA, the CDR3 is TGTGCCAGCAGTTACCCACCCGGGACTAGCGGGAGGGCCAAAAACATTCAGTACTTC. Translating gives CASSYPPGTSGRAKNIQYF.